The rows below give T cell receptor beta chains drawn from one sample of a study of blood T cell repertoires in COVID-19. Using immunoSEQ multiplex PCR, the repertoire was profiled, and TCRdb retains in-frame clones only, with some absent. This table holds 300,000 to 350,000 clones, approximately 86% found once. Sample: PBMCs or T cells enriched from blood (not recorded which). The receptors derive from a woman aged 35 to 49 with acute COVID-19. Each CDR3 is given with its conserved first and last residue.

j_call v_call cdr3_aa
TRBJ1-1 TRBV4-1 CASSQFELGTEAFF
TRBJ1-2 TRBV18 CASSPSTGEGYGYTF
TRBJ2-1 TRBV6-2/TRBV6-3 CASSWERGALYNEQFF
TRBJ1-4 TRBV27 CASSPRQTATNEKLFF
TRBJ2-3 TRBV5-4 CASSLADRGADTQYF
TRBJ1-2 TRBV4-3 CASSFDRASYGYTF
TRBJ1-5 TRBV6-2/TRBV6-3 CASSSRQGGPHQPQHF
TRBJ2-5 TRBV6-1 CASSENRETQYF
TRBJ1-4 TRBV9 CASSVRGATNEKLFF
TRBJ1-3 TRBV5-1 CASSLEGTASGSGNTIYF
TRBJ2-7 TRBV3-1/TRBV3-2 CASSRTSGGPYEQYF
TRBJ2-3 TRBV4-1 CASSRGGALFTDTQYF
TRBJ2-7 TRBV28 CASSRTSREQYF